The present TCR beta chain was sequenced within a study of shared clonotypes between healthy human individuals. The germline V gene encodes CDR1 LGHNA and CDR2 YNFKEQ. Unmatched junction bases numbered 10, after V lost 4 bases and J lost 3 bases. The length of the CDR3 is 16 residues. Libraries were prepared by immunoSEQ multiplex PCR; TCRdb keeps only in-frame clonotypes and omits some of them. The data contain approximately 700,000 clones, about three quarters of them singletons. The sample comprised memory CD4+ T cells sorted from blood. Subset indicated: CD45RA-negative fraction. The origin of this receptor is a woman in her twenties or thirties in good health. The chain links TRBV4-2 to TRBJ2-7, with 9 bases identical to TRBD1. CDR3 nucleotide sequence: TGTGCCAGCAGCCGGGGAGGAGGACAGGGGATCTACGAGCAGTACTTC. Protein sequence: CASSRGGGQGIYEQYF.